The source of this T cell receptor beta chain is a study of T-cell memory formation after mild COVID-19. One entry per CDR3 protein results from TCRdb running MiXCR on the 5' RACE reads. The sample shows approximately 410,000 distinct CDR3 sequences, roughly a quarter of them seen only once. V was clipped by 6 bases and J by 7 bases; unmatched bases: 10. The length of the CDR3 is 14 residues. The V gene's germline CDR1 is SGHTA and CDR2 FQGNSA. The sequence was obtained from an adult woman who had mild COVID-19 (a few samples of this study predate the infection). Cell type and time point are not known. Input material: PBMCs or a T cell subset sorted from them (not recorded which). The chain recombines TRBV7-2 with TRBJ2-7, with 9 bases that match TRBD2. CDR3 nucleotide sequence: TGTGCCAGCAGGCAAACCGGGACTAGCAAAGAGCAGTACTTC. Its protein is CASRQTGTSKEQYF.